Below, 16 T cell receptor beta chains from the same sample are listed, as sequenced in a study of esophageal squamous cell carcinoma under preoperative chemotherapy. One entry per CDR3 protein results from TCRdb running MiXCR on the PCR reads. The sample records about 12,000 distinct CDR3 sequences, roughly half being singletons. Sample time point: before preoperative PTX-NDP chemotherapy. The sample was gathered from a patient given preoperative chemotherapy. The receptors were gathered from a human donor with esophageal squamous cell carcinoma. The donor label of this sample is uncertain.

This clonotype was seen a handful of times. The chain is built from TRBV6-1 and TRBJ2-2, with D unresolved. CDR1 and CDR2 from the germline V gene are MNHNS and SASEGT. V was clipped by 8 bases and J by 3 bases, with 7 bases between them. CDR3 size: 12 residues. The CDR3 reads CASFRDTGELFF. CDR3 coding DNA: TGTGCCAGCTTTCGGGACACCGGGGAGCTGTTTTTT.

This clonotype appeared a single time. A junction end diverges from the germline sequence, so it may reflect a read error. This chain links TRBV6-1 with TRBJ2-3; D remains unclear. The CDR3 is 15 residues long. Germline CDR1 is MNHNS and CDR2 is SASEGT. The DNA of the CDR3 is TGTGCCAGCAGTGAGGTACTGAGAGGCACAGACACTCAGTACTTT. It encodes CASSEVLRGTDTQYF.

This clonotype has a count of ten or more. The V and J genes are TRBV7-9 and TRBJ2-1; D gene ambiguous. CDR1 is SEHNR, CDR2 FQNEAQ, per germline (reference sequence). The CDR3 sequence is 13 residues long. This CDR3 is CAPSRAAFYEQFF. The DNA of the CDR3 is TGTGCGCCAAGTAGGGCCGCCTTCTACGAGCAGTTCTTC.

About this clonotype itself: A junction end diverges from the germline sequence, so it may reflect a read error. CDR3 region: CASRNSGRADEDTQYF. The CDR3 DNA reads TGTGCCAGTCGGAATAGCGGGAGGGCCGACGAAGATACGCAGTATTTC. The J gene is TRBJ2-3, the V gene TRBV6-1; 11 bases align to TRBD2. Germline assignment: CDR1 MNHNS and CDR2 SASEGT. The CDR3 covers 16 residues.

V and J are TRBV5-1 and TRBJ1-1, with TRBD1 matching 7 bases. Per the germline V gene, CDR1 is SGHRS and CDR2 is YFSETQ. The CDR3 sequence is 13 residues long. V lost 4 bases to trimming and J lost 3 bases; unmatched junction nucleotides: 3. The DNA for the CDR3 is TGCGCCAGCAGCCTAACAGGGGACACTGAAGCTTTCTTT. Its protein is CASSLTGDTEAFF.

Concerning this clonotype: Relative to the germline gene, one junction end is altered; a read error may explain this. The J gene is TRBJ2-4, the V gene TRBV6-1, with D unresolved. The CDR3 has 13 amino acids. CDR1 and CDR2 from the germline V gene are MNHNS and SASEGT. CDR3 residues: CASCRYPKDIQYF. In DNA, the CDR3 is TGTGCCAGTTGTCGCTACCCCAAAGACATTCAGTACTTC.

The chain combines TRBV7-2 with TRBJ2-5, with 7 bases that match TRBD2. The V and J ends lost 2 bases and 11 bases, in that order; junction bases with no gene match: 14. The CDR3 has 15 amino acids. Germline assignment: CDR1 SGHTA and CDR2 FQGNSA. The chain's CDR3 is CASSLSSGDHNEQYF. CDR3 nucleotides: TGTGCCAGCAGCTTATCTAGCGGAGACCACAATGAGCAGTACTTC.

The chain recombines TRBV6-4 with TRBJ2-2; maybe TRBD1 (5 bases). Germline-derived CDR1 and CDR2 are MRHNA and SNTAGT. Trimming took off 3 bases at V and 7 bases at J, with 6 bases between the two ends. The CDR3 totals 12 residues. The CDR3 loop is CASSEQDGELFF. As DNA, the CDR3 is TGTGCCAGCAGTGAACAGGACGGGGAGCTGTTTTTT.

This clonotype was observed many times. This clone may be a read error of a much larger clone one base away. The chain recombines TRBV6-1 with TRBJ2-1; 8 bases fit TRBD2. The assigned J gene may be wrong: the sequence end matches TRBJ2-7 better. CDR3 length: 14 amino acids. Germline assignment: CDR1 MNHNS and CDR2 SASEGT. CDR3: CASSDPGLGHEQYF. The DNA of the CDR3 is TGTGCCAGCAGTGATCCGGGACTAGGTCATGAGCAGTACTTC.

The rearrangement links TRBV6-1 to TRBJ2-4; 8 positions agree with TRBD2. The J call may be wrong; the DNA end is better matched by TRBJ2-5. The CDR3 consists of 16 residues. CDR1 is MNHNS and CDR2 is SASEGT in the germline V gene. CDR3 loop: CASSERSGRYQETQYF. CDR3 coding DNA: TGTGCCAGCAGTGAACGGAGCGGGAGATACCAAGAGACCCAGTACTTC.

On this clonotype itself: A read error may account for a junction end that differs from germline. This chain joins TRBV6-1 and TRBJ2-3; TRBD1 aligns across 8 bases. The CDR3 runs to 14 residues. Per the germline V gene, CDR1 is MNHNS and CDR2 is SASEGT. The chain's CDR3 is CASSIAGGTDTRYF. In DNA form, the CDR3 reads TGTGCCAGCAGCATCGCAGGGGGCACAGATACGCGGTATTTT.

The genes are TRBV6-1 and TRBJ1-1; D gene uncertain. CDR1 MNHNS and CDR2 SASEGT come from the germline V gene. The V gene lost 6 bases and the J gene lost 4 bases, with 12 bases spanning the gap. The CDR3 has 13 amino acids. The CDR3 reads CASRAGLVTEAFF. The DNA for the CDR3 is TGTGCCAGCAGGGCGGGGTTGGTCACTGAAGCTTTCTTT.

The genes are TRBV6-1 and TRBJ2-3; 7 nucleotides align to TRBD2. The CDR3 length is 14 residues. Trimming at V came to 8 bases and at J to 0 bases, leaving 5 bases not matched to a gene. CDR1 MNHNS and CDR2 SASEGT come from the germline V gene. The CDR3 loop is CASRASGSTDTQYF. The DNA for the CDR3 is TGTGCCAGCCGGGCTAGCGGAAGCACAGATACGCAGTATTTT.

This clonotype was seen many times. V usage is TRBV11-3 and J usage is TRBJ2-3; tentatively, D is TRBD1 (5 bases). Germline-derived CDR1 and CDR2 are SGHNT and YENEEA. The CDR3 is made up of 15 amino acids. V lost 5 bases, J lost 2 bases, and 14 bases lay in between. As DNA, the CDR3 is TGTGCCAGCAGCACGAATGCAGGACACACAGATACGCAGTATTTT. Amino acid sequence: CASSTNAGHTDTQYF.

CDR3 DNA sequence: TGTGCCAGCAGGCTGGAGCCCTCGGGGGCCAACGTCCTGACTTTC. It translates to CASRLEPSGANVLTF. The V call is TRBV6-1, the J call TRBJ2-6, with D unresolved. Germline V gives CDR1 MNHNS, CDR2 SASEGT. V lost 6 bases and J 4 bases, leaving 13 bases between the germline ends. This CDR3 has 15 amino acids.

This chain connects TRBV4-1 to TRBJ2-1, with 10 bases matching TRBD2. V lost 4 bases and J lost 6; bases outside the gene matches: 6. CDR1 and CDR2 from the germline V gene are MGHRA and YSYEKL. The length of the CDR3 is 15 residues. CDR3 protein: CASSRGTSVRNEQFF. CDR3 coding DNA: TGCGCCAGCAGCCGAGGGACTAGCGTACGCAATGAGCAGTTCTTC.